This T cell receptor beta chain was identified in a study of TIL therapy for anti-PD-1-resistant metastatic lung cancer. Sequencing used immunoSEQ v3. Method: immunoSEQ multiplex PCR; TCRdb's copy keeps in-frame clones and lacks some. The repertoire holds approximately 22,000 clones, with approximately 70% as singletons. This clone was found a few times. Time point noted: pre-treatment sample, taken before nivolumab and TIL therapy. V lost 5 bases and J 0 bases, leaving 11 bases between the germline ends. The CDR3 sequence is 15 residues long. Germline CDR1 is LNHDA and CDR2 is SQIVND (reference sequence).

The specimen comprised blood, sampled at baseline. This receptor was taken from a person aged 25-79 years with non-small cell lung cancer. The chain employs TRBV19 and TRBJ1-5; tentatively, D is TRBD1 (5 bases). The CDR3, as DNA: TGTGCCAGTAGTCGGGACGGACGTAGCAATCAGCCCCAGCATTTT. Amino acids: CASSRDGRSNQPQHF.